This record looks at one TCR beta chain sequence and its context. This sample was included in a study of control samples from healthy donors and cancer patients. This table comes from immunoSEQ multiplex PCR, and its TCRdb copy is limited to in-frame clones, with some not included. The sample contains roughly 43,000 clones, more than 70% of which appear only once. With V trimmed by 2 bases and J by 5 bases, 5 bases remained unmatched. In germline, CDR1 is SEHNR, CDR2 FQNEAQ (reference sequence). There are 17 residues in the CDR3. The receptor comes from a woman aged 55-70 years with lung cancer. Sequenced sample: PBMCs. V gene TRBV7-9 combines with J gene TRBJ2-5, with 16 bases matching TRBD2. The CDR3 DNA follows: TGTGCCAGCAGCTTAACCGGGACTAGCGGGAGGGACGAGACCCAGTACTTC. Translation: CASSLTGTSGRDETQYF.